A selection of T cell receptor beta chains follows, all from one sample in a study of cytomegalovirus exposure and HLA in healthy donors. TCRdb's table, derived via immunoSEQ multiplex PCR, lists solely in-frame clones and lacks some. Of 150,000 to 180,000 clones in the sample, about 88% are singletons; the top ten hold about 22%. Sequenced: PBMCs. Source of these receptors: a man between 18 and 35 years old in good health and CMV-seropositive. Each CDR3 is given with its conserved first and last residue. Each record gives: clone size, CDR3 length, J gene, D gene, V gene, CDR3 protein, CDR3 DNA. The D gene is left open where the match is weak. Only some rows state a clone size, as once, few, many or a class for expanded clones.

clone size: .
CDR3 length: 17
J gene: TRBJ2-5
D gene: TRBD2
V gene: TRBV7-3
CDR3 protein: CASSPTSGVGSRETQYF
CDR3 DNA: TGTGCCAGCAGCCCCACTAGCGGGGTAGGGAGTCGAGAGACCCAGTACTTC

clone size: .
CDR3 length: 14
J gene: TRBJ1-2
D gene: .
V gene: TRBV29-1
CDR3 protein: CSVEDGRGLGGYTF
CDR3 DNA: TGCAGCGTTGAAGATGGGCGAGGGCTTGGGGGCTACACCTTC

clone size: .
CDR3 length: 15
J gene: TRBJ2-3
D gene: TRBD2
V gene: TRBV7-2
CDR3 protein: CASSRASGATDTQYF
CDR3 DNA: TGTGCCAGCAGCCGGGCCAGCGGGGCCACAGATACGCAGTATTTT

clone size: .
CDR3 length: 16
J gene: TRBJ2-5
D gene: TRBD2
V gene: TRBV7-9
CDR3 protein: CASTGLAGGPRETQYF
CDR3 DNA: TGTGCCAGCACCGGACTAGCGGGGGGCCCAAGGGAGACCCAGTACTTC

clone size: .
CDR3 length: 16
J gene: TRBJ2-5
D gene: TRBD2
V gene: TRBV7-7
CDR3 protein: CASSPGRGDAIETQYF
CDR3 DNA: TGTGCCAGCAGCCCCGGACGGGGGGATGCGATTGAGACCCAGTACTTC

clone size: .
CDR3 length: 18
J gene: TRBJ2-7
D gene: TRBD2
V gene: TRBV7-2
CDR3 protein: CASSLRTSGRAGGYEQYF
CDR3 DNA: TGTGCCAGCAGCTTACGGACTAGCGGGAGGGCCGGCGGATACGAGCAGTACTTC

clone size: .
CDR3 length: 14
J gene: TRBJ1-1
D gene: TRBD1
V gene: TRBV9
CDR3 protein: CASSGQGMNTEAFF
CDR3 DNA: TGTGCCAGCAGCGGACAGGGGATGAACACTGAAGCTTTCTTT

clone size: .
CDR3 length: 16
J gene: TRBJ2-5
D gene: TRBD1
V gene: TRBV19
CDR3 protein: CASSQARAGGLETQYF
CDR3 DNA: TGTGCCAGTAGTCAGGCGAGGGCAGGGGGCTTGGAGACCCAGTACTTC

clone size: .
CDR3 length: 13
J gene: TRBJ1-1
D gene: .
V gene: TRBV7-2
CDR3 protein: CASSTYKNTEAFF
CDR3 DNA: TGTGCCAGCAGCACGTACAAGAACACTGAAGCTTTCTTT

clone size: .
CDR3 length: 15
J gene: TRBJ2-1
D gene: .
V gene: TRBV5-8
CDR3 protein: CASSLSAGFYNEQFF
CDR3 DNA: TGTGCCAGCAGCTTGTCGGCAGGGTTCTACAATGAGCAGTTCTTC

clone size: few
CDR3 length: 12
J gene: TRBJ2-7
D gene: TRBD2
V gene: TRBV29-1
CDR3 protein: CSVRAGVSEQYF
CDR3 DNA: TGCAGCGTAAGGGCGGGAGTTAGCGAGCAGTACTTC

clone size: .
CDR3 length: 12
J gene: TRBJ1-1
D gene: .
V gene: TRBV5-1
CDR3 protein: CASSLGRGEAFF
CDR3 DNA: TGCGCCAGCAGCTTAGGGCGGGGTGAAGCTTTCTTT

clone size: .
CDR3 length: 21
J gene: TRBJ2-1
D gene: TRBD2
V gene: TRBV13
CDR3 protein: CASSSSRTVTSGKSGWNEQFF
CDR3 DNA: TGTGCCAGCAGCTCGTCCCGTACGGTGACTAGCGGGAAGTCAGGGTGGAATGAGCAGTTCTTC

clone size: .
CDR3 length: 13
J gene: TRBJ1-1
D gene: .
V gene: TRBV30
CDR3 protein: CAWSVPQATEAFF
CDR3 DNA: TGTGCCTGGAGTGTTCCGCAGGCCACTGAAGCTTTCTTT

clone size: few
CDR3 length: 15
J gene: TRBJ1-6
D gene: TRBD1
V gene: TRBV6-4
CDR3 protein: CASSDSTGGNSPLHF
CDR3 DNA: TGTGCCAGCAGTGACTCGACAGGGGGCAATTCACCCCTCCACTTT

clone size: .
CDR3 length: 18
J gene: TRBJ1-2
D gene: TRBD1
V gene: TRBV25-1
CDR3 protein: CASSSPGTGVTSNYGYTF
CDR3 DNA: TGTGCCAGCAGTTCACCCGGGACAGGGGTAACCTCTAACTATGGCTACACCTTC

clone size: .
CDR3 length: 14
J gene: TRBJ1-5
D gene: .
V gene: TRBV5-1
CDR3 protein: CASSLAGGNQPQHF
CDR3 DNA: TGCGCCAGCAGCTTGGCAGGTGGTAATCAGCCCCAGCATTTT

clone size: once
CDR3 length: 16
J gene: TRBJ1-3
D gene: TRBD1
V gene: TRBV7-9
CDR3 protein: CASSLAQPGQGNTIYF
CDR3 DNA: TGTGCCAGCAGCTTAGCGCAGCCGGGACAGGGCAACACCATATATTTT

clone size: .
CDR3 length: 16
J gene: TRBJ2-5
D gene: TRBD1
V gene: TRBV4-2
CDR3 protein: CASSQETTGGQETQYF
CDR3 DNA: TGTGCCAGCAGCCAAGAGACTACAGGGGGGCAAGAGACCCAGTACTTC

clone size: .
CDR3 length: 15
J gene: TRBJ2-1
D gene: TRBD1
V gene: TRBV28
CDR3 protein: CASSLRDSSYNEQFF
CDR3 DNA: TGTGCCAGCAGTTTGAGGGACAGCTCCTACAATGAGCAGTTCTTC

clone size: .
CDR3 length: 16
J gene: TRBJ1-2
D gene: .
V gene: TRBV7-2
CDR3 protein: CASSLTPTGNLYGYTF
CDR3 DNA: TGTGCCAGCAGCTTAACCCCGACAGGTAACCTCTATGGCTACACCTTC

clone size: .
CDR3 length: 15
J gene: TRBJ1-2
D gene: TRBD1
V gene: TRBV4-3
CDR3 protein: CASSQEQGGHYGYTF
CDR3 DNA: TGCGCCAGCAGCCAAGAGCAGGGGGGCCACTATGGCTACACCTTC

clone size: .
CDR3 length: 14
J gene: TRBJ1-5
D gene: TRBD1
V gene: TRBV9
CDR3 protein: CASSVGQGDQPQHF
CDR3 DNA: TGTGCCAGCAGCGTAGGACAGGGGGATCAGCCCCAGCATTTT

clone size: .
CDR3 length: 16
J gene: TRBJ2-5
D gene: TRBD2
V gene: TRBV9
CDR3 protein: CASSSPGLAGQETQYF
CDR3 DNA: TGTGCCAGCAGCTCTCCGGGACTAGCGGGCCAAGAGACCCAGTACTTC

clone size: .
CDR3 length: 14
J gene: TRBJ2-3
D gene: .
V gene: TRBV4-2
CDR3 protein: CASSQGTSTDTQYF
CDR3 DNA: TGTGCCAGCAGCCAAGGGACTAGCACAGATACGCAGTATTTT

clone size: .
CDR3 length: 13
J gene: TRBJ2-1
D gene: TRBD2
V gene: TRBV6-6
CDR3 protein: CASTAGGSNEQFF
CDR3 DNA: TGTGCCAGCACTGCGGGGGGTAGCAATGAGCAGTTCTTC

clone size: .
CDR3 length: 15
J gene: TRBJ1-5
D gene: .
V gene: TRBV5-3
CDR3 protein: CARSLVGRGNQPQHF
CDR3 DNA: TGTGCCAGAAGCTTGGTGGGGAGGGGAAATCAGCCCCAGCATTTT

clone size: .
CDR3 length: 13
J gene: TRBJ2-7
D gene: TRBD1
V gene: TRBV11-3
CDR3 protein: CASSDRDPYEQYF
CDR3 DNA: TGTGCCAGCAGCGACAGGGACCCCTACGAGCAGTACTTC

clone size: .
CDR3 length: 14
J gene: TRBJ1-1
D gene: TRBD1
V gene: TRBV9
CDR3 protein: CASSATGKDTEAFF
CDR3 DNA: TGTGCCAGCAGCGCGACAGGGAAGGACACTGAAGCTTTCTTT

clone size: .
CDR3 length: 13
J gene: TRBJ2-7
D gene: .
V gene: TRBV5-5
CDR3 protein: CASSLGRRYEQYF
CDR3 DNA: TGTGCCAGCAGCTTGGGGCGGAGATACGAGCAGTACTTC

clone size: .
CDR3 length: 13
J gene: TRBJ2-1
D gene: TRBD2
V gene: TRBV29-1
CDR3 protein: CSCVTSGPNEQFF
CDR3 DNA: TGCAGCTGCGTGACTAGCGGCCCCAATGAGCAGTTCTTC

clone size: .
CDR3 length: 14
J gene: TRBJ2-7
D gene: TRBD1
V gene: TRBV14
CDR3 protein: CASSREGAAYEQYF
CDR3 DNA: TGTGCCAGCAGCCGAGAGGGGGCGGCGTACGAGCAGTACTTC

clone size: .
CDR3 length: 12
J gene: TRBJ2-5
D gene: .
V gene: TRBV29-1
CDR3 protein: CSVGYRQETQYF
CDR3 DNA: TGCAGCGTTGGTTACAGGCAAGAGACCCAGTACTTC

clone size: once
CDR3 length: 15
J gene: TRBJ2-7
D gene: TRBD2
V gene: TRBV18
CDR3 protein: CASSPLAGEFDEQYF
CDR3 DNA: TGTGCCAGCTCACCGCTAGCGGGAGAGTTCGACGAGCAGTACTTC

clone size: .
CDR3 length: 15
J gene: TRBJ1-3
D gene: .
V gene: TRBV9
CDR3 protein: CASSARSFEGNTIYF
CDR3 DNA: TGTGCCAGCAGCGCCCGGTCCTTCGAGGGAAACACCATATATTTT

clone size: .
CDR3 length: 11
J gene: TRBJ1-1
D gene: .
V gene: TRBV19
CDR3 protein: CATDTYTEAFF
CDR3 DNA: TGTGCCACCGATACATACACTGAAGCTTTCTTT

clone size: .
CDR3 length: 16
J gene: TRBJ2-3
D gene: TRBD2
V gene: TRBV11-2
CDR3 protein: CASSRLGAGGTDTQYF
CDR3 DNA: TGTGCCAGCAGCCGCCTCGGGGCGGGGGGTACAGATACGCAGTATTTT

clone size: .
CDR3 length: 12
J gene: TRBJ1-3
D gene: .
V gene: TRBV29-1
CDR3 protein: CSVEDRRNTIYF
CDR3 DNA: TGCAGCGTAGAGGACAGACGAAACACCATATATTTT

clone size: .
CDR3 length: 17
J gene: TRBJ2-7
D gene: .
V gene: TRBV7-2
CDR3 protein: CASSSPERDGGVYEQYF
CDR3 DNA: TGTGCCAGCAGCTCCCCAGAACGGGACGGGGGTGTCTACGAGCAGTACTTC

clone size: .
CDR3 length: 16
J gene: TRBJ2-1
D gene: TRBD1
V gene: TRBV5-6
CDR3 protein: CASILTTGGSYNEQFF
CDR3 DNA: TGTGCCAGCATCCTTACGACAGGGGGCTCCTACAATGAGCAGTTCTTC

clone size: .
CDR3 length: 14
J gene: TRBJ2-1
D gene: TRBD2
V gene: TRBV4-3
CDR3 protein: CASSRSGGENEQFF
CDR3 DNA: TGCGCCAGCAGCCGAAGCGGGGGGGAAAATGAGCAGTTCTTC

clone size: .
CDR3 length: 12
J gene: TRBJ1-1
D gene: .
V gene: TRBV27
CDR3 protein: CASSSSNTEAFF
CDR3 DNA: TGTGCCAGCAGTTCCTCGAACACTGAAGCTTTCTTT

clone size: .
CDR3 length: 14
J gene: TRBJ2-3
D gene: TRBD1
V gene: TRBV19
CDR3 protein: CASSIGQGTDTQYF
CDR3 DNA: TGTGCCAGTAGTATAGGACAGGGAACAGATACGCAGTATTTT

clone size: .
CDR3 length: 16
J gene: TRBJ2-1
D gene: TRBD1
V gene: TRBV18
CDR3 protein: CASSPDRGRSDNEQFF
CDR3 DNA: TGTGCCAGCTCACCCGACAGGGGCCGCAGCGACAATGAGCAGTTCTTC

clone size: .
CDR3 length: 15
J gene: TRBJ1-1
D gene: .
V gene: TRBV2
CDR3 protein: CASSLEGSGNTEAFF
CDR3 DNA: TGTGCCAGCAGTTTGGAGGGGTCGGGGAACACTGAAGCTTTCTTT

clone size: .
CDR3 length: 13
J gene: TRBJ2-5
D gene: .
V gene: TRBV5-6
CDR3 protein: CASSLGREETQYF
CDR3 DNA: TGTGCCAGCAGCTTGGGCAGGGAAGAGACCCAGTACTTC

clone size: .
CDR3 length: 13
J gene: TRBJ2-5
D gene: TRBD1
V gene: TRBV11-3
CDR3 protein: CASSRQGQETQYF
CDR3 DNA: TGTGCCAGCAGCAGACAGGGCCAAGAGACCCAGTACTTC

clone size: .
CDR3 length: 13
J gene: TRBJ1-2
D gene: TRBD1
V gene: TRBV6-5
CDR3 protein: CASSRDRADGYTF
CDR3 DNA: TGTGCCAGCAGTCGAGACAGGGCGGATGGCTACACCTTC

clone size: .
CDR3 length: 14
J gene: TRBJ2-3
D gene: .
V gene: TRBV6-4
CDR3 protein: CASSSDYDGDTQYF
CDR3 DNA: TGTGCCAGCAGTTCTGATTATGACGGGGATACGCAGTATTTT

clone size: .
CDR3 length: 13
J gene: TRBJ2-7
D gene: .
V gene: TRBV27
CDR3 protein: CASSLGAEWEQYF
CDR3 DNA: TGTGCCAGCAGTTTAGGGGCAGAATGGGAGCAGTACTTC

clone size: .
CDR3 length: 12
J gene: TRBJ2-7
D gene: TRBD1
V gene: TRBV2
CDR3 protein: CASRITGGEQYF
CDR3 DNA: TGTGCCAGCAGGATAACAGGGGGCGAGCAGTACTTC

clone size: .
CDR3 length: 14
J gene: TRBJ2-7
D gene: TRBD1
V gene: TRBV7-6
CDR3 protein: CASSHGQGPYEQYF
CDR3 DNA: TGTGCCAGCAGCCACGGACAGGGCCCCTACGAGCAGTACTTC

clone size: .
CDR3 length: 14
J gene: TRBJ1-2
D gene: .
V gene: TRBV6-1
CDR3 protein: CASSPGPSNYGYTF
CDR3 DNA: TGTGCCAGCAGTCCAGGGCCCTCTAACTATGGCTACACCTTC